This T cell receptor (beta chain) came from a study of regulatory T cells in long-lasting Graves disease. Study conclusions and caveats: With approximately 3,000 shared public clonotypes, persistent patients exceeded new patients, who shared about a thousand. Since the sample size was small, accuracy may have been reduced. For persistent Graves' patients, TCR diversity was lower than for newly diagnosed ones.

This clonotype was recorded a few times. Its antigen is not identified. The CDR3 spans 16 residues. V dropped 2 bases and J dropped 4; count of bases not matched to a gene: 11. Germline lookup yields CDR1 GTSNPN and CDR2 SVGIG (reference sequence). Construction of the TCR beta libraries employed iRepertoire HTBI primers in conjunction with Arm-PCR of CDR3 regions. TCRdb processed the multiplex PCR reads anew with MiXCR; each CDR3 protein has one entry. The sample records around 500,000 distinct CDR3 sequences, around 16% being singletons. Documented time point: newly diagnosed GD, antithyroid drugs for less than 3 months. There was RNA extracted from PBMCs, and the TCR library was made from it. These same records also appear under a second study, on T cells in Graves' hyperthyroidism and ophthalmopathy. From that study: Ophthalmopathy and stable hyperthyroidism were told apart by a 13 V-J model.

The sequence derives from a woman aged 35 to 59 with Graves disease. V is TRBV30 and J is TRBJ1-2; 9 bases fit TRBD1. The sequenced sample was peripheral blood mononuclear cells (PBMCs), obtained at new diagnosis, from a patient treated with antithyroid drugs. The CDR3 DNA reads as TGTGCCTGGAGTCGGGACAGGGCCACCTCCTTCTATGGCTACACCTTC. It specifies CAWSRDRATSFYGYTF.